These 25 T cell receptor beta chains were all obtained from the same sample, sequenced in a study of identical twins. TCRdb ran MiXCR on the 5' RACE reads and lists one entry per CDR3 protein. Of roughly 480,000 distinct CDR3 sequences listed, roughly 24% are singletons. The same specimen was also included in a second study, on T cells expressing NK-cell markers.

Specimen: CD4+ T cells sorted from blood. These receptors all stem from a woman younger than 30 in good health.

The genes are TRBV12-3 or TRBV12-4 and TRBJ1-5; 8 bases match TRBD1. The CDR3 has 16 amino acids. The V and J ends lost 6 bases and 0 bases, in that order; junction bases with no gene match: 7. The CDR3 region is CASSPRTGYSNQPQHF. DNA for the CDR3: TGTGCCAGCAGCCCGAGGACAGGGTATAGCAATCAGCCCCAGCATTTT.

The rearrangement uses TRBV2 and TRBJ2-1; tentatively, D is TRBD1 (5 bases). The CDR3 runs to 11 residues. The V end lost 7 bases, the J end lost 9 bases, and 10 bases lay between the germline ends. Germline V gene sequence: CDR1 SNHLY, CDR2 FYNNEI. This chain's CDR3 is CASKVQGEQFF. The DNA for the CDR3 is TGTGCCAGCAAGGTCCAGGGTGAGCAGTTCTTC.

This clonotype was found a few times. The gene calls are TRBV24-1 and TRBJ2-1; the D is unclear. Germline V gene sequence: CDR1 KGHDR, CDR2 SFDVKD. V lost 10 bases and J lost 4, with 16 bases in between. CDR3 length: 14 residues. In DNA, the CDR3 is TGTGCCACACCTACCAGAGTTACTTACAATGAGCAGTTCTTC. Its translation is CATPTRVTYNEQFF.

The rearrangement joins TRBV6-1 to TRBJ2-1, with D unresolved. The V and J ends lost 6 bases and 2 bases respectively, with 11 bases between them. The CDR3 contains 14 residues. Germline CDR1 MNHNS, CDR2 SASEGT. The CDR3: CASRLRTPYNEQFF. The CDR3 DNA follows: TGTGCCAGCAGACTACGGACCCCCTACAATGAGCAGTTCTTC.

The rearrangement joins TRBV7-2 to TRBJ2-7; TRBD1 matches 7 bases. Germline CDR1 reads SGHTA; CDR2 reads FQGNSA. The V and J ends lost 2 bases and 3 bases, in that order; junction bases with no gene match: 7. This CDR3 is built from 15 residues. The CDR3 is CASSLSGRGSYEQYF. CDR3 in DNA: TGTGCCAGCAGCTTAAGTGGCAGGGGGAGCTACGAGCAGTACTTC.

As DNA, the CDR3 is TGTGCCAGCAGTTTAGGAGCTAGTGTGCCCGAGCAGTACTTC. Translation: CASSLGASVPEQYF. The V gene is TRBV12-3 or TRBV12-4, the J gene TRBJ2-7; D ambiguous. Between the trimmed V and J ends, which lost 1 base and 6 bases, there was a span of 13 bases. This CDR3 spans 14 amino acids.

V is TRBV7-2 and J is TRBJ2-5; TRBD2 aligns across 13 bases. CDR1 is SGHTA and CDR2 is FQGNSA in the germline V gene. V lost 0 bases, J lost 3 bases, and 4 bases stayed unmatched. CDR3 size: 17 residues. The CDR3 coding sequence is TGTGCCAGCAGCTTAGCTGTAGGACTAGCGGGGGAAGAGACCCAGTACTTC. Translating it yields CASSLAVGLAGEETQYF.

Only one count was recorded for this clonotype. The chain joins TRBV10-3 to TRBJ2-3; 10 bases align to TRBD2. V shed 2 bases and J 6 bases; nucleotides not matched to a gene: 5. The CDR3 contains 15 residues. Germline values: CDR1 ENHRY, CDR2 SYGVKD. The chain's CDR3 is CAISEVAGGRDTQYF. DNA for the CDR3: TGTGCCATCAGTGAGGTAGCGGGAGGCCGCGATACGCAGTATTTT.

This clonotype was recorded a few times. DNA of the CDR3: TGTGCCGTCTCGGGGGCGGGCTCAGATACGCAGTATTTT. Its protein product is CAVSGAGSDTQYF. This chain joins TRBV10-3 and TRBJ2-3; D possibly matches TRBD1 or TRBD2 (6 bases each). This CDR3 comprises 13 residues. V lost 11 bases and J lost 4, with 16 bases in between. Germline lookup yields CDR1 ENHRY and CDR2 SYGVKD.

V gene TRBV6-5 combines with J gene TRBJ2-1; TRBD2 aligns across 12 bases. V dropped 0 bases and J dropped 5; count of bases not matched to a gene: 5. This CDR3 spans 17 amino acids. Germline CDR1 and CDR2: MNHEY and SVGAGI. CDR3 loop: CASSYSFGTSGHNEQFF. CDR3 DNA sequence: TGTGCCAGCAGTTACTCATTCGGGACTAGCGGGCACAATGAGCAGTTCTTC.

The V call is TRBV2, the J call TRBJ2-1, with 7 bases matching TRBD1. Germline values: CDR1 SNHLY, CDR2 FYNNEI. Losses at the gene ends were 7 bases for V and 2 bases for J; bases not matched to a gene: 5. This CDR3 contains 14 residues. CDR3 sequence reads: CASIGQGAYNEQFF. The CDR3 nucleotides are TGTGCCAGCATAGGCCAGGGGGCCTACAATGAGCAGTTCTTC.

The rearrangement uses TRBV7-9 and TRBJ1-5; D not resolved. Germline V gene data show CDR1 as SEHNR and CDR2 as FQNEAQ (reference sequence). This CDR3 has 14 amino acids. Trimming left V 5 bases short and J 4 bases short, with 12 bases between. CDR3 sequence reads: CASSASVSNQPQHF. The CDR3 region has the DNA TGTGCCAGCAGCGCCTCAGTTAGTAATCAGCCCCAGCATTTT.

Only a few counts were recorded for this clonotype. The rearrangement links TRBV20-1 to TRBJ2-5, with D unresolved. Trimming stripped 3 bases from V and 4 bases from J, with 6 bases between. The CDR3 consists of 11 residues. The V gene's germline CDR1 is DFQATT and CDR2 SNEGSKA (reference sequence). CDR3 sequence reads: CSARIGETQYF. As DNA, the CDR3 is TGCAGTGCTAGGATAGGAGAGACCCAGTACTTC.

This clonotype has more than one count but fewer than ten. The rearrangement joins TRBV12-3 or TRBV12-4 to TRBJ2-2; 7 nucleotides agree with TRBD2. V dropped 6 bases and J dropped 8; count of bases not matched to a gene: 9. The CDR3 spans 14 residues. CDR3 residues: CASSGTTQGGELFF. The CDR3 coding sequence is TGTGCCAGCAGCGGGACTACCCAAGGAGGGGAGCTGTTTTTT.

V gene TRBV20-1 combines with J gene TRBJ1-4, with D perhaps TRBD1 (5 bases). The germline gives CDR1 DFQATT, CDR2 SNEGSKA (reference sequence). Trimming cost V 7 bases and J 4 bases, with 13 bases left between them. The CDR3 spans 13 residues. CDR3 coding DNA: TGCAGTGTATTGGGGCAGTTTAATGAAAAACTGTTTTTT. Its translation is CSVLGQFNEKLFF.

Ten or more counts support this clonotype. V usage is TRBV12-3 or TRBV12-4 and J usage is TRBJ2-4, with D possibly matching TRBD2 (6 bases). This CDR3 contains 12 residues. Between the trimmed V and J ends, which lost 3 bases and 8 bases, there was a span of 8 bases. CDR3 loop: CASSLGGHIQYF. The CDR3 coding sequence is TGTGCCAGCAGTTTGGGGGGACACATTCAGTACTTC.

V usage is TRBV6-1 and J usage is TRBJ2-1; TRBD2 aligns across 12 bases. Losses at the gene ends were 6 bases for V and 8 bases for J; bases not matched to a gene: 5. The CDR3 contains 14 residues. The germline V gene has CDR1 MNHNS and CDR2 SASEGT. The DNA of the CDR3 is TGTGCCAGCAGGGGGACTAGCGGGCTGCATGAGCAGTTCTTC. As protein: CASRGTSGLHEQFF.

The chain combines TRBV3-1 with TRBJ2-1; the match to TRBD2 covers 10 bases. There are 18 residues in the CDR3. Germline V gene sequence: CDR1 LGHDT, CDR2 YNNKEL (reference sequence). The V segment lost 4 bases and the J segment 3 bases; nucleotides outside the gene matches: 12. The CDR3 coding sequence is TGTGCCAGCAGCCCGAGAGAAAAACTAGCGGGGAACTACAATGAGCAGTTCTTC. Amino acid sequence: CASSPREKLAGNYNEQFF.

The CDR3 sequence: CASSFQGAGTEAFF. Here the CDR3 DNA reads TGTGCCAGCAGTTTTCAGGGGGCAGGCACTGAAGCTTTCTTT. V and J are TRBV12-3 or TRBV12-4 and TRBJ1-1; 8 bases are a match to TRBD1. The CDR3 extends over 14 amino acids. The J segment lost 4 bases and the V segment lost 3 bases, leaving 4 bases of the junction unmatched.

This clonotype was counted only a few times. The chain links TRBV6-2 or TRBV6-3 to TRBJ2-5; TRBD2 is a possible D gene (6 bases). Germline CDR1 is MNHEY and CDR2 is SVGEGT. The CDR3 is made up of 14 amino acids. V was trimmed by 6 bases and J by 5 bases, leaving 16 bases between them. In DNA, the CDR3 is TGTGCCAGCAGCCACCCGGGACTTGGGGAGACCCAGTACTTC. It yields the protein CASSHPGLGETQYF.

V usage is TRBV10-2 and J usage is TRBJ2-3; 14 positions agree with TRBD2. CDR1 is WSHSY, CDR2 SAAADI, per germline. The CDR3 totals 16 residues. V dropped 6 bases and J dropped 4; count of bases not matched to a gene: 6. Here the CDR3 reads CASSPVTSGRADTQYF. CDR3 in DNA: TGCGCCAGCAGCCCCGTGACTAGCGGGAGGGCAGATACGCAGTATTTT.

The V gene is TRBV6-5, the J gene TRBJ1-1; D is possibly TRBD1 (5 bases). Per germline, CDR1 MNHEY and CDR2 SVGAGI. V was cut by 2 bases and J by 3 bases, with 13 bases left in between. This CDR3 spans 15 amino acids. DNA of the CDR3: TGTGCCAGCAGTTACCCGTCAGGGTCGGACACTGAAGCTTTCTTT. It yields the protein CASSYPSGSDTEAFF.

This clonotype has just a few counts. The rearrangement uses TRBV5-1 and TRBJ2-1; D might be TRBD1 (5 bases). The germline V gene encodes CDR1 SGHRS and CDR2 YFSETQ. V was shortened by 0 bases and J by 6 bases, with 10 bases between the two germline ends. The CDR3 runs 14 residues. The CDR3 region has the DNA TGCGCCAGCAGCTTGGCCCAGGGCATCAATGAGCAGTTCTTC. Residues: CASSLAQGINEQFF.

This clonotype was observed a few times. This chain links TRBV9 with TRBJ2-5; 7 nucleotides agree with TRBD2. The CDR3 length is 13 residues. V lost 3 bases and J lost 1; bases outside the gene matches: 0. Per germline, CDR1 SGDLS and CDR2 YYNGEE. CDR3 in DNA: TGTGCCAGCAGCGGGACTAGCCAAGAGACCCAGTACTTC. Translation: CASSGTSQETQYF. Complete variable domain (other parts from reference TRBV9 and TRBJ2-5): DSGVTQTPKHLITATGQRVTLRCSPRSGDLSVYWYQQSLDQGLQFLIQYYNGEERAKGNILERFSAQQFPDLHSELNLSSLELGDSALYFCASSGTSQETQYFGPGTRLLVL.

This clonotype was found once. The gene calls are TRBV25-1 and TRBJ1-2; TRBD1 agrees at 10 bases. Germline V gene lookup returns CDR1 MGHDK and CDR2 SYGVNS. After removal of 6 bases from V and 8 bases from J, the junction contained 6 bases not matched to a gene. The CDR3 is 13 residues long. The CDR3 is CASSRQGAAGYTF. The CDR3 nucleotides read TGTGCCAGCAGCAGACAGGGGGCTGCCGGCTACACCTTC.